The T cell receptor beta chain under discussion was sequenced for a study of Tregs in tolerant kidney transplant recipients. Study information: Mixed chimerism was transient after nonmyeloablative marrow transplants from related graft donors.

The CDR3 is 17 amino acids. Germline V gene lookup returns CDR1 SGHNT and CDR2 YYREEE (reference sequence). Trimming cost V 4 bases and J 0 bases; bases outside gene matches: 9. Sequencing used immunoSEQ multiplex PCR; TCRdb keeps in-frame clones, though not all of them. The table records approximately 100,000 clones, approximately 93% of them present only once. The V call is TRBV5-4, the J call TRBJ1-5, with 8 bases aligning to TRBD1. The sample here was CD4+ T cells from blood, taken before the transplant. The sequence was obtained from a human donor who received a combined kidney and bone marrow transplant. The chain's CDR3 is CASSVRDRLDSNQPQHF. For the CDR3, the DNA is TGTGCCAGCAGCGTACGGGACAGGCTCGATAGCAATCAGCCCCAGCATTTT. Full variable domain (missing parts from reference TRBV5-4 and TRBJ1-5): ETGVTQSPTHLIKTRGQQVTLRCSSQSGHNTVSWYQQALGQGPQFIFQYYREEENGRGNFPPRFSGLQFPNYSSELNVNALELDDSALYLCASSVRDRLDSNQPQHFGDGTRLSIL.